The 20 T cell receptor beta chains reported below all come from one sample, sequenced in a study of cytomegalovirus exposure and HLA in healthy donors. Primers included in the PCR were 60 Vbeta and 13 Jbeta primers. Produced via immunoSEQ multiplex PCR; TCRdb's table is partial and in-frame only. Its table lists 25,000 to 40,000 clones. Sequenced material: PBMCs. Receptor source: a female donor in good health and CMV-seronegative.

The rearrangement joins TRBV14 to TRBJ2-7; 11 nucleotides match TRBD2. From germline, CDR1 is SGHDN and CDR2 FVKESK. The V and J ends lost 3 bases and 0 bases, in that order; junction bases with no gene match: 1. The CDR3 contains 15 residues. CDR3 region: CASSHLAGGSYEQYF. The CDR3 nucleotides read TGTGCCAGCAGCCACCTAGCGGGGGGCTCCTACGAGCAGTACTTC.

This chain uses TRBV11-2 with TRBJ2-4, with TRBD1 as a possible D gene (5 bases). This CDR3 is 13 amino acids long. Trimming stripped 1 base from V and 8 bases from J, with 9 bases between. CDR1 and CDR2 from the germline V gene are SGHAT and FQNNGV. The CDR3 loop reads CASSLGQGDIQYF. Here the CDR3 DNA reads TGTGCCAGCAGCTTAGGCCAAGGGGACATTCAGTACTTC.

The V gene is TRBV6-5, the J gene TRBJ2-7; D gene uncertain. CDR3 length equals 14 residues. CDR1 and CDR2 (germline): MNHEY, SVGAGI. V was cut by 7 bases and J by 4 bases, with 17 bases left in between. CDR3 in amino acids: CASTYRMPPYEQYF. The CDR3 DNA follows: TGTGCCAGCACCTACCGTATGCCCCCGTACGAGCAGTACTTC.

The chain is built from TRBV18 and TRBJ2-1; 14 bases agree with TRBD2. V lost 3 bases to trimming and J lost 7 bases; unmatched junction nucleotides: 11. Germline assignment: CDR1 KGHSH and CDR2 LQKENI. The CDR3 totals 18 residues. The CDR3 sequence is CASSPNLGLAGGVNEQFF. The CDR3 coding sequence is TGTGCCAGCTCACCGAACCTTGGACTAGCGGGGGGAGTGAATGAGCAGTTCTTC. Complete variable domain (other parts from reference TRBV18 and TRBJ2-1): NAGVMQNPRHLVRRRGQEARLRCSPMKGHSHVYWYRQLPEEGLKFMVYLQKENIIDESGMPKERFSAEFPKEGPSILRIQQVVRGDSAAYFCASSPNLGLAGGVNEQFFGPGTRLTVL.

This chain joins TRBV6-1 and TRBJ1-3; the match to TRBD1 covers 7 bases. V was clipped by 3 bases and J by 4 bases; unmatched bases: 12. The CDR3 loop spans 17 amino acids. CDR1 is MNHNS, CDR2 SASEGT, per germline. In DNA form, the CDR3 reads TGTGCCAGCAGTGATCTTCGAAGGGGGCTGAGAGGAAACACCATATATTTT. It codes for CASSDLRRGLRGNTIYF.

V and J are TRBV15 and TRBJ2-7, with D maybe TRBD1 (5 bases). In germline, CDR1 is LNHNV, CDR2 YYDKDF (reference sequence). V shed 0 bases and J shed 7 bases, with 16 bases lying between them. This CDR3 spans 15 amino acids. In DNA, the CDR3 is TGTGCCACCAGCAGAGACCCCGGGCCAGGGCGGGAGCAGTACTTC. Translated, it gives CATSRDPGPGREQYF.

The CDR3 DNA reads TGTGCCAGCAGTTTAATAGGGACTTCGGGTGGCTACACCTTC. Protein sequence: CASSLIGTSGGYTF. The V call is TRBV6-5, the J call TRBJ1-2, with D tentatively TRBD1 (5 bases). The CDR3 has 14 amino acids. CDR1 MNHEY and CDR2 SVGAGI come from the germline V gene. V lost 4 bases, J lost 7 bases, and 16 bases lay in between.

This chain connects TRBV4-1 to TRBJ2-3; 9 bases agree with TRBD1. J gave up 5 bases and V 2 bases, and 17 bases lay outside the gene matches. This CDR3 is 19 amino acids long. The germline gives CDR1 MGHRA, CDR2 YSYEKL. The CDR3 DNA sequence: TGCGCCAGCAGCCAACGAGGACGCTACCGGGACAGGGAAATAGATACGCAGTATTTT. This gives the protein CASSQRGRYRDREIDTQYF.

The chain combines TRBV4-3 with TRBJ2-3; 8 bases align to TRBD1. This CDR3 has 16 residues. CDR1 and CDR2 (germline): LGHNA, YSLEER. The ends lost 1 base at V and 2 bases at J; junction bases unmatched: 5. CDR3 in DNA: TGCGCCAGCAGCCAAGGAGACAGGGGAATCACAGATACGCAGTATTTT. Residues: CASSQGDRGITDTQYF.

This sequence joins TRBV2 and TRBJ2-2; 9 nucleotides align to TRBD1. V lost 6 bases, J lost 7 bases, and 3 bases stayed unmatched. CDR3 length: 13 residues. Germline CDR1 SNHLY, CDR2 FYNNEI. The CDR3 is CASRTGGDGELFF. In DNA, the CDR3 is TGTGCCAGCAGAACAGGGGGCGACGGGGAGCTGTTTTTT.

The chain carries TRBV4-2 and TRBJ2-7; 9 nucleotides match TRBD1. Germline V lookup: CDR1 LGHNA, CDR2 YNFKEQ. The CDR3 contains 16 residues. The trim removed 3 bases at V and 3 bases at J, leaving 9 bases unmatched. Written as DNA, the CDR3 is TGTGCCAGCAGCCATCCCCGGGGGACAGGGTACTACGAGCAGTACTTC. It encodes CASSHPRGTGYYEQYF.

This chain connects TRBV15 to TRBJ2-1, with 8 bases identical to TRBD1. Germline CDR1 reads LNHNV; CDR2 reads YYDKDF (reference sequence). This CDR3 is built from 16 residues. Trimming removed 4 bases from V and 5 bases from J; junction bases left unmatched: 10. The chain's CDR3 is CATSTYDRGPDNEQFF. CDR3 nucleotide sequence: TGTGCCACCAGCACCTATGACAGGGGACCTGACAATGAGCAGTTCTTC. Full variable domain (missing parts from reference TRBV15 and TRBJ2-1): DAMVIQNPRYQVTQFGKPVTLSCSQTLNHNVMYWYQQKSSQAPKLLFHYYDKDFNNEADTPDNFQSRRPNTSFCFLDIRSPGLGDTAMYLCATSTYDRGPDNEQFFGPGTRLTVL.

This chain links TRBV11-2 with TRBJ1-3; the D is unclear. This CDR3 has 13 amino acids. V lost 4 bases, J lost 6 bases, and 10 bases lay in between. Germline V gene data show CDR1 as SGHAT and CDR2 as FQNNGV. This chain's CDR3 is CASSSRRENTIYF. Written as DNA, the CDR3 is TGTGCCAGCAGCTCGAGACGGGAAAACACCATATATTTT.

The J gene is TRBJ1-5, the V gene TRBV13; D call uncertain. The ends were cut back, 0 bases at V and 1 base at J, with 7 bases in the middle. CDR1 and CDR2 from the germline V gene are PRHDT and FYEKMQ (reference sequence). This CDR3 comprises 15 residues. CDR3 bases: TGTGCCAGCAGCTTAGGGACCGGGAGCAATCAGCCCCAGCATTTT. Protein sequence: CASSLGTGSNQPQHF.

The V call is TRBV30, the J call TRBJ2-1, with a possible D match to TRBD1 (5 bases). CDR1 and CDR2 (germline): GTSNPN, SVGIG (reference sequence). There are 13 residues in the CDR3. V lost 3 bases, J lost 6 bases, and 12 bases lay in between. The CDR3 nucleotides read TGTGCCTGGAGCTTACAGGATTTCAATGAGCAGTTCTTC. Protein: CAWSLQDFNEQFF.

The chain has TRBV7-8 and TRBJ1-1, with D tentatively TRBD1 (5 bases). In germline, CDR1 is SGHVS, CDR2 FQNEAQ. The CDR3 consists of 15 residues. The germline V and J ends were trimmed by 0 bases and 6 bases, with 14 bases remaining between them. In DNA form, the CDR3 reads TGTGCCAGCAGCTTAGCTCGGGGGTGGAGTGCTGAAGCTTTCTTT. Translation gives CASSLARGWSAEAFF.

The chain combines TRBV10-1 with TRBJ2-7; TRBD1 aligns across 9 bases. Germline V gives CDR1 WNHNN, CDR2 SYGVQD (reference sequence). The CDR3 contains 14 residues. The V gene end was trimmed by 4 bases and the J gene end by 3 bases; junction bases not matched to a gene: 4. DNA for the CDR3: TGCGCCAGCAGTGGTACAGGGGGCTTCTACGAGCAGTACTTC. Amino acids: CASSGTGGFYEQYF.

DNA of the CDR3: TGTGCCAGCAGCCACAGGGGGCATGACACTGAAGCTTTCTTT. The encoded protein is CASSHRGHDTEAFF. This sequence joins TRBV5-4 and TRBJ1-1, with 9 bases matching TRBD1. V was clipped by 4 bases and J by 3 bases; unmatched bases: 4. The CDR3 loop spans 14 amino acids. Germline CDR1 is SGHNT and CDR2 is YYREEE (reference sequence).

The gene calls are TRBV7-6 and TRBJ1-3; TRBD1 matches at 11 bases. The junction had 2 bases not matched to a gene; V was cut back by 1 base and J by 3 bases. The length of the CDR3 is 16 residues. The V gene's germline CDR1 is SGHVS and CDR2 FNYEAQ. In DNA form, the CDR3 reads TGTGCCAGCAGCTTAGGGACAGGGGGCTATGGAAACACCATATATTTT. As protein: CASSLGTGGYGNTIYF.

Here the CDR3 reads CASSPDRGFANEQFF. DNA of the CDR3: TGTGCCAGCAGCCCCGACCGCGGGTTTGCCAATGAGCAGTTCTTC. This chain connects TRBV7-3 to TRBJ2-1; tentatively, D is TRBD2 (5 bases). This CDR3 region has 15 residues. V shed 5 bases and J shed 6 bases, with 17 bases lying between them. Germline lookup yields CDR1 SGHTA and CDR2 FQGTGA.